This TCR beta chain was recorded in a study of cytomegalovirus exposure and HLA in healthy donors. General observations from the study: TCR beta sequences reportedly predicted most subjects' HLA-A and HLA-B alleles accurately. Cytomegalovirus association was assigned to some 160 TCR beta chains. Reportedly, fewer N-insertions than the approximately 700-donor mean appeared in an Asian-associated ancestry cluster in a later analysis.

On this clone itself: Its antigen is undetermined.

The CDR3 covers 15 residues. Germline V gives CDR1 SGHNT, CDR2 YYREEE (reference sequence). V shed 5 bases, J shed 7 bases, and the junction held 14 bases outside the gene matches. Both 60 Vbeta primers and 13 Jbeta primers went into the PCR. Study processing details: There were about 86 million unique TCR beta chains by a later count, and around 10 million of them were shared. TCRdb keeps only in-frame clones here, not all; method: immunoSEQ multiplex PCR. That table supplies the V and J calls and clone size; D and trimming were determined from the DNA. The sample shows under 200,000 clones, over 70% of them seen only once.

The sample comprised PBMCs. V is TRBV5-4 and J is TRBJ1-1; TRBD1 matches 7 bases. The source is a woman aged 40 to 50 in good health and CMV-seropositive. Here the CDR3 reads CASRRDLDRPDEAFF. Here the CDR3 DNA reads TGTGCCAGCAGGCGGGACTTGGACAGGCCCGATGAAGCTTTCTTT.